This T cell receptor beta chain was identified during a study of CD8 T cells in ankylosing spondylitis. V trimming: 11 bases; J trimming: 2 bases; junction bases outside the gene matches: 11. This CDR3 comprises 16 residues. Germline V gene data show CDR1 as MNHNS and CDR2 as SASEGT. MiXCR was run by TCRdb on the 5' RACE reads, yielding one entry per CDR3 protein. Of about 240,000 distinct CDR3 sequences listed, roughly 8.6% are singletons. Sequencing was carried out using blood, either unsorted or a sorted T cell fraction (not recorded which). The chain has TRBV6-1 and TRBJ2-2; 10 bases match TRBD2. The origin of this receptor is a male donor with ankylosing spondylitis or in good health (not recorded which). CDR3: CAGGTGTSDNTGELFF. The CDR3 DNA reads TGTGCCGGAGGAACCGGGACTAGCGACAACACCGGGGAGCTGTTTTTT.